This entry features one T cell receptor beta chain sequence. As processed by the authors: Amplification of reference gene primers provided the estimated nucleated cell counts. Measured with immunoSEQ multiplex PCR; TCRdb has only the in-frame clones, and not every one. The V and J calls and clone size come from that table; D and trimming were worked out from the DNA. The sample lists about 170,000 clones; roughly 81% were seen once. These data come from a study of blood T cell repertoires in COVID-19. On the study more broadly: Material from acute and convalescent COVID-19 was sourced from the United States, Italy and Spain. The cDNA or gDNA used as material had been derived from T cells, B-cell-depleted T cells, or PBMCs.

V dropped 3 bases and J dropped 1 base, with 12 bases sitting between them. Per the germline V gene, CDR1 is MGHDK and CDR2 is SYGVNS. The CDR3 has 15 residues. Sample: peripheral blood. This chain uses TRBV25-1 with TRBJ1-1, with D perhaps TRBD1 (6 bases). The receptor's source is a middle-aged man who had recovered from COVID-19. The CDR3 loop is CASSDYREGNTEAFF. For the CDR3, the DNA is TGTGCCAGCAGTGATTACAGGGAGGGGAACACTGAAGCTTTCTTT.